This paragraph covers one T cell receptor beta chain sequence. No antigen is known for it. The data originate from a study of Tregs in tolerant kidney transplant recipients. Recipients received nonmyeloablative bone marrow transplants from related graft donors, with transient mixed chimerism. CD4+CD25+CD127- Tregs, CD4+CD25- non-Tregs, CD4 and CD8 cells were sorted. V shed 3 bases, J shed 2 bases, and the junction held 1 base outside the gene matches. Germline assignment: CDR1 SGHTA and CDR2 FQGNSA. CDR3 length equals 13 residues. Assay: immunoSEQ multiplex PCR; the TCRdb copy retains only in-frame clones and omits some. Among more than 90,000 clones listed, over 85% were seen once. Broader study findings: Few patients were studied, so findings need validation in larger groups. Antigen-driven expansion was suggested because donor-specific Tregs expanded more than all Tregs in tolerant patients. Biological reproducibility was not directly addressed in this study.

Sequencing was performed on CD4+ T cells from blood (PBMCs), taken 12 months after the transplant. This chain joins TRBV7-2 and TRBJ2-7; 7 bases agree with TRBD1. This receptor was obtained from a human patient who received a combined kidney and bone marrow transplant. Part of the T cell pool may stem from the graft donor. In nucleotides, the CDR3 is TGTGCCAGCAGCTTCACAGGGGCCTACGAGCAGTACTTC. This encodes CASSFTGAYEQYF.